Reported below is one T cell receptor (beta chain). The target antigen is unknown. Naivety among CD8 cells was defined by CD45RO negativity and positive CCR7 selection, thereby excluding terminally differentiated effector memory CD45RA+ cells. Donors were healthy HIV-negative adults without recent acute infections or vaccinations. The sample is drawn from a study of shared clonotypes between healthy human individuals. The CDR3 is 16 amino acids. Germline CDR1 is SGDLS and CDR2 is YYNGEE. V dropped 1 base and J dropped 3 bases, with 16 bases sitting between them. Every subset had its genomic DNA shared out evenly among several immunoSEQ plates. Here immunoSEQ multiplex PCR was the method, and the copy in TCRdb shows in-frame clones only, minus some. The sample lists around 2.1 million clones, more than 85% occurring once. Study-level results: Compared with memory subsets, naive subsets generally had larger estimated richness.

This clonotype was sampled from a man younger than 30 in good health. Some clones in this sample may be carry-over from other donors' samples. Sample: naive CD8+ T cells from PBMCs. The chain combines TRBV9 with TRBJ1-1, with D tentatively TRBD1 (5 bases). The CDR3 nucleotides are TGTGCCAGCAGCGTAAACCCCCGTTTGGGGGACACTGAAGCTTTCTTT. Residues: CASSVNPRLGDTEAFF.